Below are 30 T cell receptor delta chains sequenced from a single sample in a study of gamma-delta T cells after stem cell transplantation. TCRdb repeated clone calling on the RT-PCR reads with CATT. The top ten hold about 20% of the sample, which has some 1,600 delta-chain clones, around 3.5% seen once. Sample: gamma-delta T cells. The receptors originated from a human donor. It is not recorded whose cells these are; they may come from a transplant donor.

In this sample, this clone turned up a few times. It is likely a read error: a sequence one base away is far more abundant. The sample has other DNA sequences that encode this CDR3 too. The chain joins TRDV2 to TRDJ1; 9 nucleotides line up with TRDD3. CDR3 size: 23 residues. CDR1 and CDR2 from the germline V gene are GEAIGNYY and EKD. Trimming at V came to 1 base and at J to 3 bases, leaving 29 bases not matched to a gene. Written as DNA, the CDR3 is TGTGCCTGTGACACAGCATTTCCCACCGGACTACCACTGGGGGAAAGGGGGGCCGATAAACTCATCTTT. This sequence encodes CACDTAFPTGLPLGERGADKLIF.

The sample holds a few counts of this clone. V is TRDV2 and J is TRDJ1; 8 bases are a match to TRDD3. Trimming removed 1 base from V and 3 bases from J; junction bases left unmatched: 6. CDR1 and CDR2 (germline): GEAIGNYY, EKD. The CDR3 length is 15 residues. The CDR3 reads CACDTVGIRADKLIF. Written as DNA, the CDR3 is TGTGCCTGTGACACGGTTGGGATACGCGCCGATAAACTCATCTTT.

This clone was found a few times. A much larger clone differs by one base, so this may be a read error. Additional DNA sequences in this sample encode the identical CDR3. In DNA form, the CDR3 reads TGCGCCTGTGACACCGTTTCCTCTACTGGGGGATCGTACACCGATAAACTCATCTTT. The encoded protein is CACDTVSSTGGSYTDKLIF. The chain joins TRDV2 to TRDJ1; TRDD3 aligns across 10 bases. This CDR3 is built from 19 residues. Germline loops: CDR1 GEAIGNYY, CDR2 EKD.

The chain combines TRDV2 with TRDJ1; D might be TRDD3 (5 bases). V lost 4 bases and J lost 0, with 23 bases in between. Germline lookup yields CDR1 GEAIGNYY and CDR2 EKD. This CDR3 spans 18 amino acids. The CDR3: CACEGLGIGDTYTDKLIF. The CDR3 nucleotides are TGTGCCTGTGAGGGGCTTGGTATAGGGGACACGTACACCGATAAACTCATCTTT.

In its sample, this clone ranks as large. V is TRDV2 and J is TRDJ1; TRDD3 matches 12 bases. The CDR3 is 16 residues long. V was clipped by 3 bases and J by 3 bases; unmatched bases: 7. Per germline, CDR1 GEAIGNYY and CDR2 EKD. The CDR3 nucleotides are TGTGCCTGTGACTCCCTACTGGGGGATACCCCCGATAAACTCATCTTT. This codes for CACDSLLGDTPDKLIF.

A few counts support this clone. This sequence may be a read error, since a much larger clone differs from it by one base. The J gene is TRDJ1, the V gene TRDV2; 9 bases agree with TRDD3. Germline V CDR1 and CDR2: GEAIGNYY, EKD. The CDR3 has 17 residues. The V and J ends lost 4 bases and 0 bases, in that order; junction bases with no gene match: 11. The CDR3, as DNA: TGTGCCTGTGAATACCTGGGGGATCTCGGGTACACCGATAAACTCATCTTT. Protein sequence: CACEYLGDLGYTDKLIF.

This clone was seen only a few times. CDR3 nucleotide sequence: TGTGCCTGTGACACCCTGGGAATGGGGGACACTTCCCCCCCGTACACCGATAAACTCATCTTT. Translation gives CACDTLGMGDTSPPYTDKLIF. The chain couples TRDV2 to TRDJ1; the match to TRDD3 covers 7 bases. The CDR3 has 21 amino acids. The ends lost 0 bases at V and 0 bases at J; junction bases unmatched: 21. The germline gives CDR1 GEAIGNYY, CDR2 EKD.

The chain is built from TRDV2 and TRDJ3; 11 positions agree with TRDD3. Here the J gene was assigned by germline matching of the DNA, as TCRdb has none. Germline V gene data show CDR1 as GEAIGNYY and CDR2 as EKD. J lost 0 bases, V lost 1 base, and 7 bases had no gene match. This CDR3 comprises 20 residues. The CDR3 is CACDTGWGIRSSWDTRQMFF. Here the CDR3 DNA reads TGTGCCTGTGACACGGGTTGGGGGATACGGAGCTCCTGGGACACCCGACAGATGTTTTTC.

For this clone: A read error may be the cause here, since a much bigger clone is one base away. J is TRDJ1 and V is TRDV2; perhaps TRDD3 as D (6 bases). The germline V gene has CDR1 GEAIGNYY and CDR2 EKD. The CDR3 sequence is 17 residues long. CDR3 region: CARDTVGGKTQPDKLIF. The DNA for the CDR3 is TGTGCCCGTGACACCGTTGGGGGGAAAACTCAGCCCGATAAACTCATCTTT.

Worth noting for this clone: TCRdb lists the protein of a much larger clone for this DNA, which differs at residue 16, so this is likely a read error; the protein given here is translated from the DNA itself. The V and J genes are TRDV2 and TRDJ3; TRDD3 matches at 8 bases. Germline values: CDR1 GEAIGNYY, CDR2 EKD. The CDR3 spans 18 residues. CDR3 coding DNA: TGTGCCTGTGACACCGTACTGGGGGGCTCCTGGGACACCCGACAGGTGTTTTTC. It yields the protein CACDTVLGGSWDTRQVFF.

This clone was seen a handful of times. At one end, the junction sequence differs from germline, possibly due to a read error. This CDR3 is also generated by other DNA sequences in the sample. This chain uses TRDV2 with TRDJ1; the match to TRDD3 covers 8 bases. The CDR3 is 16 residues long. Germline V gene data show CDR1 as GEAIGNYY and CDR2 as EKD. This CDR3 reads CACDTWGISYTDKLIF. CDR3 DNA: TGTGCCTGTGACACCTGGGGGATCTCGTACACCGATAAACTCATCTTC.

This clone was detected a few times. The rearrangement uses TRDV2 and TRDJ1; 9 bases match TRDD3. Per the germline V gene, CDR1 is GEAIGNYY and CDR2 is EKD. Losses at the gene ends were 3 bases for V and 1 base for J; bases not matched to a gene: 11. The CDR3 runs 17 residues. The CDR3 protein is CACDPLGDTKFTDKLIF. Here the CDR3 DNA reads TGTGCCTGTGACCCACTGGGGGACACAAAATTCACCGATAAACTCATCTTT.

About this clone: A single base is all that separates this from a far larger clone, so a read error is likely. The rearrangement uses TRDV2 and TRDJ1; 7 bases are a match to TRDD3. The CDR3 runs to 20 residues. Germline CDR1 reads GEAIGNYY; CDR2 reads EKD. This CDR3 is CACGTVGSGDASTNTDKLIF. As DNA, the CDR3 is TGTGCCTGTGGCACCGTGGGATCGGGGGATGCCTCTACTAACACCGATAAACTCATCTTT.

By sample fraction, this clone is medium-sized. The chain joins TRDV2 to TRDJ2; tentative D call: TRDD3 (5 bases). V lost 1 base and J lost 1, with 15 bases in between. This CDR3 has 17 amino acids. From germline, CDR1 is GEAIGNYY and CDR2 EKD. CDR3 loop: CACDTIDTGVLTAQLFF. As DNA, the CDR3 is TGTGCCTGTGACACTATCGATACAGGGGTTTTGACAGCACAACTCTTCTTT.

This clone is large. This sequence joins TRDV2 and TRDJ1; D remains unclear. CDR3 length equals 14 residues. V was trimmed by 0 bases and J by 3 bases, leaving 10 bases between them. Germline V lookup: CDR1 GEAIGNYY, CDR2 EKD. The CDR3 DNA reads TGTGCCTGTGACACCCTCATTGAAGCCGATAAACTCATCTTT. Its translation: CACDTLIEADKLIF.

This clone has only a few counts. This is likely an artifact of a read error, given a far larger clone one base away. The CDR3 DNA follows: TGTGCCTGTGACCCTCTGGGGGCCGACACCGATAACCTCATCTTT. The encoded protein is CACDPLGADTDNLIF. The chain uses TRDV2 and TRDJ1, with 7 bases aligning to TRDD3. This CDR3 has 15 residues. Germline loops: CDR1 GEAIGNYY, CDR2 EKD.

Sample share makes this clone hyperexpanded (1% or more). This CDR3 is also generated by other DNA sequences in the sample. The chain is built from TRDV2 and TRDJ1; the match to TRDD3 covers 8 bases. Germline trimming cut 4 bases from V and 0 bases from J; bases unmatched to any gene: 9. This CDR3 has 16 amino acids. Germline CDR1 reads GEAIGNYY; CDR2 reads EKD. This CDR3 reads CACENLGDLDTDKLIF. In DNA, the CDR3 is TGTGCCTGTGAGAACCTGGGGGACCTAGACACCGATAAACTCATCTTT.

Details on this clone: A far larger clone differs by one base, so this is likely a read error. The same CDR3 is also encoded by other DNA sequences in this sample. V and J are TRDV2 and TRDJ1; 9 nucleotides align to TRDD3. Germline-derived CDR1 and CDR2 are GEAIGNYY and EKD. This CDR3 contains 17 residues. CDR3 sequence (DNA): TGCGCCTGTGATTTTCTTACTGGGGGAAAGTACACCGATAAACTCATCTTT. Translation: CACDFLTGGKYTDKLIF.

By its share, this clone is medium-sized (0.01 to 0.1%). This chain connects TRDV2 to TRDJ3; 7 bases are a match to TRDD3. This CDR3 has 18 amino acids. The V and J ends lost 0 bases and 0 bases, in that order; junction bases with no gene match: 4. Germline CDR1 reads GEAIGNYY; CDR2 reads EKD. In DNA form, the CDR3 reads TGTGCCTGTGACACCGTGGGGGACGACTCCTGGGACACCCGACAGATGTTTTTC. It codes for CACDTVGDDSWDTRQMFF.

This clone is judged medium-sized. The rearrangement joins TRDV2 to TRDJ1, with TRDD3 identical over 7 bases. The V gene's germline CDR1 is GEAIGNYY and CDR2 EKD. The CDR3 extends over 16 amino acids. V was clipped by 7 bases and J by 0 bases; unmatched bases: 13. The CDR3 DNA is TGTGCCTGCCAAAACCTGGGGGCTCAGTACACCGATAAACTCATCTTT. This sequence encodes CACQNLGAQYTDKLIF.

This sequence joins TRDV2 and TRDJ1; 11 bases are shared with TRDD3. After removal of 2 bases from V and 4 bases from J, the junction contained 5 bases not matched to a gene. This CDR3 region has 15 residues. From germline, CDR1 is GEAIGNYY and CDR2 EKD. The CDR3 is CACDNVGDTRDKLIF. The CDR3 DNA follows: TGTGCCTGTGACAATGTGGGGGATACGCGCGATAAACTCATCTTT.

Notes on this clone: A single base separates this from a much larger clone, so it may be a read error. Distinct nucleotide sequences in the sample also encode this CDR3. The CDR3 nucleotides read TGTGCTTGTGACAAACTCCCTTTCCTAGCAACCACCGATAAACTCATCTTT. Its protein is CACDKLPFLATTDKLIF. The chain uses TRDV2 and TRDJ1, with TRDD2 as a possible D gene (6 bases). CDR3 length: 17 amino acids. In germline, CDR1 is GEAIGNYY, CDR2 EKD.

This clone was counted a few times. V is TRDV2 and J is TRDJ1, with D possibly matching TRDD3 (5 bases). This CDR3 comprises 18 residues. With 6 bases removed from V and 0 bases from J, the gap between germline ends came to 25 bases. The V gene's germline CDR1 is GEAIGNYY and CDR2 EKD. The DNA of the CDR3 is TGTGCCTGTCAGCCCTTGGCTGGTTCCGGGGGGTACACCGATAAACTCATCTTT. Protein: CACQPLAGSGGYTDKLIF.

The chain carries TRDV2 and TRDJ1; 10 bases agree with TRDD3. After removal of 3 bases from V and 1 base from J, the junction contained 7 bases not matched to a gene. Germline values: CDR1 GEAIGNYY, CDR2 EKD. This CDR3 is 16 amino acids long. CDR3 amino acids: CACDPLGDKGTDKLIF. The CDR3 DNA follows: TGTGCCTGTGACCCTCTGGGGGATAAAGGCACCGATAAACTCATCTTT.

The rearrangement joins TRDV2 to TRDJ1, with 9 bases that match TRDD3. This CDR3 region has 15 residues. V shed 0 bases, J shed 4 bases, and the junction held 5 bases outside the gene matches. Germline CDR1 reads GEAIGNYY; CDR2 reads EKD. The CDR3 DNA is TGTGCCTGTGACACCCTCGTACTGGGGGACGATAAACTCATCTTT. Its translation: CACDTLVLGDDKLIF.

This clone occurred a few times. The junction does not match germline at one end; this may be a read error. This chain joins TRDV2 and TRDJ1; 13 nucleotides align to TRDD3. Germline lookup yields CDR1 GEAIGNYY and CDR2 EKD. The CDR3 sequence is 20 residues long. The CDR3 DNA reads as TGTGCCTGTTACACCCTTGTTACTGGGGGATACGAGGGGAAGGCCGATAAACTCATCTTT. Protein sequence: CACYTLVTGGYEGKADKLIF.

This clone was seen a few times. This could be a read error, since a much larger clone is one nucleotide away. The rearrangement joins TRDV2 to TRDJ3; the D gene is possibly TRDD3 (6 bases). Germline CDR1 is GEAIGNYY and CDR2 is EKD. The CDR3 covers 17 residues. The CDR3 is CSCDNTGSSWDTRQMFF. Written as DNA, the CDR3 is TGTTCCTGTGACAATACTGGGAGCTCCTGGGACACCCGACAGATGTTTTTC.

The V call is TRDV2, the J call TRDJ1; 7 positions match TRDD3. This CDR3 comprises 19 residues. V shed 2 bases and J 0 bases; nucleotides not matched to a gene: 17. The V gene's germline CDR1 is GEAIGNYY and CDR2 EKD. In DNA form, the CDR3 reads TGTGCCTGTGACAAGATGGGGGAGCCCCAAATTAGGTACACCGATAAACTCATCTTT. Its translation is CACDKMGEPQIRYTDKLIF.

As for this clone: This clone may be a read error of a much larger clone one base away. The V gene is TRDV2, the J gene TRDJ1; D unclear. V was cut by 3 bases and J by 0 bases, with 13 bases left in between. CDR1 and CDR2 (germline): GEAIGNYY, EKD. The CDR3 consists of 15 residues. Here the CDR3 reads CACDPLEGYTDKLIF. The CDR3 DNA reads TGTGCCTGTGACCCTCTGGAGGGTTACACCGATAAACTCATCTTT.

This clone has more than one count but fewer than ten. The CDR3 DNA reads TGTGCCTGTGACTCACTAACTGGGGGACTATCCGATAAACTCATCTTT. This translates into CACDSLTGGLSDKLIF. The V call is TRDV2, the J call TRDJ1, with 9 bases that match TRDD3. CDR3 length: 16 amino acids. Germline CDR1 reads GEAIGNYY; CDR2 reads EKD. J was trimmed by 3 bases and V by 3 bases; bases with no gene match: 10.